This T cell receptor (beta chain) was sequenced in a study of T cell clonotyping in hematopoietic cell transplantation. Study-wide results and caveats: Recipient TCR diversity dropped after transplant; expanded clonotypes rose from day 30 to 180. At the given depth, recipient repertoires were over 95% de novo clonotypes. Cells were unsorted, so CD4 and CD8 contributions were not separated.

Method: immunoSEQ multiplex PCR; TCRdb's copy keeps in-frame clones and lacks some. This table holds 15,000 to 20,000 clones, approximately 85% found once. The germline V gene encodes CDR1 GTSNPN and CDR2 SVGIG (reference sequence). V was clipped by 4 bases and J by 2 bases, with 17 bases between them. The CDR3 is made up of 15 amino acids. In the case of this clone: What it binds is not known.

The chain uses TRBV30 and TRBJ1-2; D is possibly TRBD1 (5 bases). The sequence was obtained from a woman in her 40s in good health. Some clones in this sample may be carry-over from other donors' samples. Input material: peripheral blood mononuclear cells. The CDR3 nucleotides read TGTGCCTGGATGCCCATCGACAGTTTGAACTATGGCTACACCTTC. It yields the protein CAWMPIDSLNYGYTF.